This T cell receptor (beta chain) was captured by sequencing in a study of cytomegalovirus exposure and HLA in healthy donors. Study findings and constraints: One cluster of highly shared sequence variants probably arose as a sequencing artifact. An Asian-associated ancestry cluster reportedly showed fewer N-insertions than the roughly 670-donor mean in a later analysis. The authors later found TCR association rates varying by HLA locus, with DRB1 most and HLA-C fewest.

Vbeta (60) and Jbeta (13) primers were used in the PCR. Libraries were prepared by immunoSEQ multiplex PCR; TCRdb keeps only in-frame clonotypes and omits some of them. Of roughly 150,000 clones in the sample, 60% to 80% are singletons; the top ten hold approximately 2%. Each donor's status was that of a healthy bone marrow donor. There are a few counts of this clone. Antigen unknown. The V gene lost 3 bases and the J gene lost 5 bases, with 28 bases spanning the gap. The germline V gene has CDR1 SGHVS and CDR2 FQNEAQ. The CDR3 is made up of 19 amino acids. V usage is TRBV7-8 and J usage is TRBJ1-1; D is perhaps TRBD1 (5 bases). This TCR derives from a man aged 25-45 years in good health and CMV-seronegative. Sequenced material: PBMCs. Here the CDR3 reads CASSLVNRQRSPSETEAFF. In nucleotides, the CDR3 is TGTGCCAGCAGCTTGGTTAACCGACAGAGAAGCCCTTCTGAGACTGAAGCTTTCTTT. Filled out from reference TRBV7-8 and TRBJ1-1, the complete variable domain reads GAGVSQSPRYKVAKRGQDVALRCDPISGHVSLFWYQQALGQGPEFLTYFQNEAQLDKSGLPSDRFFAERPEGSVSTLKIQRTQQEDSAVYLCASSLVNRQRSPSETEAFFGQGTRLTVV.